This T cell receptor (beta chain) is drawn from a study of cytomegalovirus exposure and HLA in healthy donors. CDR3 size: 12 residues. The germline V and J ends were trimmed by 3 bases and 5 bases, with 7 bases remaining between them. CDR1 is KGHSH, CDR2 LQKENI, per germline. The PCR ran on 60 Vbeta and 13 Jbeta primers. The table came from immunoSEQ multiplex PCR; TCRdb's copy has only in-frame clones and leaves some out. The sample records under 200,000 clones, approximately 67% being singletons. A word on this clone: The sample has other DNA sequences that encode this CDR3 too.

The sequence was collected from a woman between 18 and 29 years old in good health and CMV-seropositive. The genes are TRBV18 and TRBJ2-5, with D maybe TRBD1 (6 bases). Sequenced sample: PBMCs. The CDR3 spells CASSPGQETQYF. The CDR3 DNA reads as TGTGCCAGCTCACCCGGACAGGAGACCCAGTACTTC.